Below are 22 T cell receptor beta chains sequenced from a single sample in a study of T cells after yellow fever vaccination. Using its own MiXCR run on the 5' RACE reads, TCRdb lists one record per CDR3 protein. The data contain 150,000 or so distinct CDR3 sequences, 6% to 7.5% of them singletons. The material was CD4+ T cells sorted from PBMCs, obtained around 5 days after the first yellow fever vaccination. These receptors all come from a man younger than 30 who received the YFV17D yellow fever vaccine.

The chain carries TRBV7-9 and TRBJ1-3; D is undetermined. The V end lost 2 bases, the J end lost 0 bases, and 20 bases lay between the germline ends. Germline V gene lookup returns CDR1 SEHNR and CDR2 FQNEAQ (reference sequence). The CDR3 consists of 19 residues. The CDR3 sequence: CASSLTPVDRRASGNTIYF. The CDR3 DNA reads TGTGCCAGCAGCTTAACCCCCGTGGACCGACGCGCCTCTGGAAACACCATATATTTT.

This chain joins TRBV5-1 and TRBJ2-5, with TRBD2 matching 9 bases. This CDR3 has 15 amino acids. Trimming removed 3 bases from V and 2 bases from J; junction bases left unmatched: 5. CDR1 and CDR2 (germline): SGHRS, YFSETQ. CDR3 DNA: TGCGCCAGCAGCTCCCTAGCGGGGTCGCAAGAGACCCAGTACTTC. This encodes CASSSLAGSQETQYF.

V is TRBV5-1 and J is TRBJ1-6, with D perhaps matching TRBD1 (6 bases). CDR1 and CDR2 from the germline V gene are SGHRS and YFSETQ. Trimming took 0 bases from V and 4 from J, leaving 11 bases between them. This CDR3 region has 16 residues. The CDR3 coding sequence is TGCGCCAGCAGCTTGGCCGGGGGGCGTTATAATTCACCCCTCCACTTT. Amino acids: CASSLAGGRYNSPLHF.

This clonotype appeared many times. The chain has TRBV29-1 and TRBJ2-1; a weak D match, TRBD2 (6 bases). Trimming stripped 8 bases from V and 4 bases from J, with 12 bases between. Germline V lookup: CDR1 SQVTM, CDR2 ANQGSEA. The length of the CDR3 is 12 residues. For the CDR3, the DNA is TGCAGCTGCGGGGAGCTATACAATGAGCAGTTCTTC. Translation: CSCGELYNEQFF.

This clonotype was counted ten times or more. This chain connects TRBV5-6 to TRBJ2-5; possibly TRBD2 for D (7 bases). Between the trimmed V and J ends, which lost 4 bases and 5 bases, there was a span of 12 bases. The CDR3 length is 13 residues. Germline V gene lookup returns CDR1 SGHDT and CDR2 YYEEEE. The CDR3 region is CASSPPGGETQYF. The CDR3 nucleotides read TGTGCCAGCAGCCCCCCGGGGGGCGAGACCCAGTACTTC.

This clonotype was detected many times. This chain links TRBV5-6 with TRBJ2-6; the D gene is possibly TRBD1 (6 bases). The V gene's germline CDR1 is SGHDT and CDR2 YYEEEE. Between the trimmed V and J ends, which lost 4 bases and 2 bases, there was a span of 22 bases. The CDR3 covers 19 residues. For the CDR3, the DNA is TGTGCCAGCAGCCCGGGACCGGGACAAGGGAATCCTGGGGCCAACGTCCTGACTTTC. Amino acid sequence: CASSPGPGQGNPGANVLTF. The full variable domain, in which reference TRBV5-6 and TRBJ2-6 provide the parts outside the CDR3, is DAGVTQSPTHLIKTRGQQVTLRCSPKSGHDTVSWYQQALGQGPQFIFQYYEEEERQRGNFPDRFSGHQFPNYSSELNVNALLLGDSALYLCASSPGPGQGNPGANVLTFGAGSRLTVL.

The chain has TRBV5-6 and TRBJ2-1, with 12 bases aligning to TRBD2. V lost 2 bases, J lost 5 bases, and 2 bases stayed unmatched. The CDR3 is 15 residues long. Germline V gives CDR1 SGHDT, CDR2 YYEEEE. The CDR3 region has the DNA TGTGCCAGCAGCTTCGGACTAGCGGGGAACAATGAGCAGTTCTTC. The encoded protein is CASSFGLAGNNEQFF. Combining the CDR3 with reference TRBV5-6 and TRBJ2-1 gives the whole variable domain DAGVTQSPTHLIKTRGQQVTLRCSPKSGHDTVSWYQQALGQGPQFIFQYYEEEERQRGNFPDRFSGHQFPNYSSELNVNALLLGDSALYLCASSFGLAGNNEQFFGPGTRLTVL.

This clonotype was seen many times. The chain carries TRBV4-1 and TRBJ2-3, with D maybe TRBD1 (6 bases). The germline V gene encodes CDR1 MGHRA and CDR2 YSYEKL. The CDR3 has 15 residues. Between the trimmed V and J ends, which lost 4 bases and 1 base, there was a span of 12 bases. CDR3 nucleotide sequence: TGCGCCAGCAGCCGAGAAGGGGGTCGCACAGATACGCAGTATTTT. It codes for CASSREGGRTDTQYF.

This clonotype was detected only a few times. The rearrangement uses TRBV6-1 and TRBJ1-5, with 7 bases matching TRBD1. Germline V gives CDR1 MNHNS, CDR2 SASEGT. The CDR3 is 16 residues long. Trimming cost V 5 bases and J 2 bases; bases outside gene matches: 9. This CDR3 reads CASSPRQGGGNQPQHF. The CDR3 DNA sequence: TGTGCCAGCAGTCCGAGGCAGGGGGGGGGCAATCAGCCCCAGCATTTT.

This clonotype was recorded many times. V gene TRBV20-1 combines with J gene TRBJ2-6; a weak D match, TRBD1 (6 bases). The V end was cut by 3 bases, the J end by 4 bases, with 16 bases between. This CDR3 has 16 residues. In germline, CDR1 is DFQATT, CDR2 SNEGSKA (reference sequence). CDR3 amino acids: CSARALSGQGANVLTF. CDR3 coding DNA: TGCAGTGCTAGGGCCTTGTCCGGACAGGGGGCCAACGTCCTGACTTTC.

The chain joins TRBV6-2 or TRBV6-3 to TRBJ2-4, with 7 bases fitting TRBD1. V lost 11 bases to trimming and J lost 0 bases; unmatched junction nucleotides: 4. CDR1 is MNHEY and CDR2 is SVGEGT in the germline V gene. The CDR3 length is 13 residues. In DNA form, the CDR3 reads TGTGCCCGGGACAGAGCAGCCAAAAACATTCAGTACTTC. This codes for CARDRAAKNIQYF.

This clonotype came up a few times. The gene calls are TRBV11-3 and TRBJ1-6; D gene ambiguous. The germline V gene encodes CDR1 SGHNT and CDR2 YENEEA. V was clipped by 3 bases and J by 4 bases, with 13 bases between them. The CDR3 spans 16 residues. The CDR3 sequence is CASSFRLQRYNSPLHF. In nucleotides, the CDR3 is TGTGCCAGCAGCTTTCGACTTCAGAGATATAATTCACCCCTCCACTTT.

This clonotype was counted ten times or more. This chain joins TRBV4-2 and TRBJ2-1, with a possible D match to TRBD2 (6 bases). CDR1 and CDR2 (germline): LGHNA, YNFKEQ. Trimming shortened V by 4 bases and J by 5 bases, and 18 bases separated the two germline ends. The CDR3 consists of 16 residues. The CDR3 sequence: CASSRLGRGGDNEQFF. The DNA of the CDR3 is TGTGCCAGCAGCCGGCTAGGACGGGGAGGCGACAATGAGCAGTTCTTC.

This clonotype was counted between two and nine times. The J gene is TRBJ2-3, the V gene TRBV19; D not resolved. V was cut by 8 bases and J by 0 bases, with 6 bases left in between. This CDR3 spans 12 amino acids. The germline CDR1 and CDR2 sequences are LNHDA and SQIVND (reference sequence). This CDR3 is CASRQSTDTQYF. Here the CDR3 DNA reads TGTGCCAGTCGACAAAGCACAGATACGCAGTATTTT.

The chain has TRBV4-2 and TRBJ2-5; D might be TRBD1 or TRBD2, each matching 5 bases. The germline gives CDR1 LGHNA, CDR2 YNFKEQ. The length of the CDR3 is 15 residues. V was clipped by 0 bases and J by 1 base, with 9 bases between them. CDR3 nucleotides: TGTGCCAGCAGCCAAGAGAGGGGCACCCAAGAGACCCAGTACTTC. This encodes CASSQERGTQETQYF.

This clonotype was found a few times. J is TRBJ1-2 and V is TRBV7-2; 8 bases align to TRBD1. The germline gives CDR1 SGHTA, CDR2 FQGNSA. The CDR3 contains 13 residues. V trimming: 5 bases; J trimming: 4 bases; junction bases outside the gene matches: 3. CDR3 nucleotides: TGTGCCAGCAGCGCCGGGACAGGCTATGGCTACACCTTC. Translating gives CASSAGTGYGYTF.

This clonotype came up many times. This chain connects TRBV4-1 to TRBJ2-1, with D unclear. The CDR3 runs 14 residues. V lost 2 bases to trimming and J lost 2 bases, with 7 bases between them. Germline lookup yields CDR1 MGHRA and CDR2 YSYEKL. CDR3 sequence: CASSQFTAYNEQFF. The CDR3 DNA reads TGCGCCAGCAGCCAATTTACGGCCTACAATGAGCAGTTCTTC.

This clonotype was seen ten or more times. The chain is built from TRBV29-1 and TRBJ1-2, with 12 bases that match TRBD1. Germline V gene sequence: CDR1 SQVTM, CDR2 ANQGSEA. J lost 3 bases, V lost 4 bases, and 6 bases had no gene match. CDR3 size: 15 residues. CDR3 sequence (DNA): TGCAGCGTTGTCCTCGGGGACAGGGGGCACTATGGCTACACCTTC. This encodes CSVVLGDRGHYGYTF.

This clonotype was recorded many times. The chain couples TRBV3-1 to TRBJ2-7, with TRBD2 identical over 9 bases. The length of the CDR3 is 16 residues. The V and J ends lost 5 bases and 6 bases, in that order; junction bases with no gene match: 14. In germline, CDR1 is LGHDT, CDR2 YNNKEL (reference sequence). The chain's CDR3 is CASSDHYRLAAGEQYF. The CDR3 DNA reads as TGTGCCAGCAGCGACCACTACCGACTAGCGGCCGGCGAGCAGTACTTC.

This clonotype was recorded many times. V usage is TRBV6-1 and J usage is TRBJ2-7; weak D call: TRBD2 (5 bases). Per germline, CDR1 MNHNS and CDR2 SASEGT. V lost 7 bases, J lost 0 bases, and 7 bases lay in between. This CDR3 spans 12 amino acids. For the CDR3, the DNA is TGTGCCAGCACGAGGGCCTCCTACGAGCAGTACTTC. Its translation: CASTRASYEQYF.

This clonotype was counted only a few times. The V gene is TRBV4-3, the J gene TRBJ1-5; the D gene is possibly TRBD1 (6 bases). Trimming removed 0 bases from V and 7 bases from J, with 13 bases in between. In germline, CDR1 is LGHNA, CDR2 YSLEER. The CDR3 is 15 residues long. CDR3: CASSQETGIRQPQHF. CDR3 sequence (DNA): TGCGCCAGCAGCCAAGAAACAGGGATCCGACAGCCCCAGCATTTT.

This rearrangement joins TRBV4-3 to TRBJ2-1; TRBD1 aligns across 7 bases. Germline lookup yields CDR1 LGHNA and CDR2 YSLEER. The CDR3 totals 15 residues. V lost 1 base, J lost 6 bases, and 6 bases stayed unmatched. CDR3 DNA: TGCGCCAGCAGCCAAGTTTGGGGACAGCTCAATGAGCAGTTCTTC. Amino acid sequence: CASSQVWGQLNEQFF.